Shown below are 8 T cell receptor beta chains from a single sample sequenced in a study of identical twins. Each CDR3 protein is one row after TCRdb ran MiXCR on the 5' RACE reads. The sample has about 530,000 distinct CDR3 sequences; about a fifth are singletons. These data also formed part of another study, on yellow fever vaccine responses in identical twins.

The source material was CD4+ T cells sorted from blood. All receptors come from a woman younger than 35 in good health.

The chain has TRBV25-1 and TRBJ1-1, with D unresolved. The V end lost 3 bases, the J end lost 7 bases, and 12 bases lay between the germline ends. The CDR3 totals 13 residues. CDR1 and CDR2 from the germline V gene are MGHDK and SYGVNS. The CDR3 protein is CASSDSFTLEAFF. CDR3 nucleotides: TGTGCCAGCAGTGATTCGTTCACCCTTGAAGCTTTCTTT.

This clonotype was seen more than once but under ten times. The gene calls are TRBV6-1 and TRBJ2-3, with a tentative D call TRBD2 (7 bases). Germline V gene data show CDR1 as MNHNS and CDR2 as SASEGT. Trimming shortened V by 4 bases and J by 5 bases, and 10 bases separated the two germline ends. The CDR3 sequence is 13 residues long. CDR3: CASSARGGDTQYF. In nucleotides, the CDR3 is TGTGCCAGCAGTGCTAGGGGGGGAGATACGCAGTATTTT.

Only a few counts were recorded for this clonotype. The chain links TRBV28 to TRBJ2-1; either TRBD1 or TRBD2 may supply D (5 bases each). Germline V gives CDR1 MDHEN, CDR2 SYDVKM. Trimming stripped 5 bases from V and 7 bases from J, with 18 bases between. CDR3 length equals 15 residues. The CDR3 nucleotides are TGTGCCAGCAGTCCGTTTGGGGGACCCATTAATGAGCAGTTCTTC. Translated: CASSPFGGPINEQFF.

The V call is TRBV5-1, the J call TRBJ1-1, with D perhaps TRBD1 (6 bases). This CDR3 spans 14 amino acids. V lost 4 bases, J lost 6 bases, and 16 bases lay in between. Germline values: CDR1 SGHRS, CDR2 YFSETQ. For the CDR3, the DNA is TGCGCCAGCAGCCTCCGGACAGAAGGATCTGAAGCTTTCTTT. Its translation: CASSLRTEGSEAFF.

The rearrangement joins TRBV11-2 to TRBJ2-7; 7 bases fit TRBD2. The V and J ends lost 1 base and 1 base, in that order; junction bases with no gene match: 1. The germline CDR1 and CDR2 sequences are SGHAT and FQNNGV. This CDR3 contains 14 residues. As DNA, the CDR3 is TGTGCCAGCAGCTTAGCGGGGGGTTCCTACGAGCAGTACGTC. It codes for CASSLAGGSYEQYV.

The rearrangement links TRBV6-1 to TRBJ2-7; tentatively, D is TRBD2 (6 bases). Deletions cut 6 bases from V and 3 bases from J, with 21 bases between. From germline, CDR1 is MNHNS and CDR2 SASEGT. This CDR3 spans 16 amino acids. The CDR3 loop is CASSPTGGQSRYEQYF. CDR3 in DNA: TGTGCCAGCAGCCCTACAGGAGGGCAAAGCCGCTACGAGCAGTACTTC.

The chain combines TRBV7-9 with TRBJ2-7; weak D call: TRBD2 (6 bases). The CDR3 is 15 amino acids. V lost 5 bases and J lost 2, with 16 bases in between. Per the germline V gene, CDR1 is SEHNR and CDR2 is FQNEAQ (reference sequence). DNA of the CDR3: TGTGCCAGCAGCCTTAGCGGAGCAGGGACCTACGAGCAGTACTTC. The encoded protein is CASSLSGAGTYEQYF.

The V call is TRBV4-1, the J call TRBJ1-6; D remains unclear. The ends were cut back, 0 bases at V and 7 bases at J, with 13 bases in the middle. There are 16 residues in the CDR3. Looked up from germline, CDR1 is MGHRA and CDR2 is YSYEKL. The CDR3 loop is CASSQELEVRNSPLHF. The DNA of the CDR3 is TGCGCCAGCAGCCAAGAATTGGAGGTGAGGAATTCACCCCTCCACTTT.